The clone carrying this T cell receptor beta chain was observed a handful of times. Its antigen is undetermined. V lost 5 bases to trimming and J lost 7 bases, with 14 bases between them. The germline gives CDR1 SEHNR, CDR2 FQNEAQ (reference sequence). CDR3 length equals 13 residues. This record comes from a study of OX40 agonist ivuxolimab in advanced cancers. The assay was immunoSEQ multiplex PCR, and TCRdb's table has in-frame clones only and misses some. The sample has fewer than 30,000 clones, 81% seen once. Study conclusions and caveats: The study found that CD8+ T cells averaged more expanded clones than CD4+. The study did not work out the antigen specificity of the expanded peripheral T cells.

Patients had blood sampled at baseline and again on cycle 4 day 1 and cycle 7 day 1. The chain is built from TRBV7-9 and TRBJ1-2; D is ambiguous. This TCR came from an adult with an advanced solid tumor such as melanoma, head and neck, liver or kidney cancer. The sample consisted of CD4+ or CD8+ T cells sorted from blood, taken in a trial of the OX40 agonist ivuxolimab. The CDR3, as DNA: TGTGCCAGCAGCCCCAGCGGTGCAGCTGGCTACACCTTC. This translates into CASSPSGAAGYTF.